This entry lists 28 T cell receptor beta chains sequenced from one sample in a study of T cell repertoires in cytomegalovirus infection. What these receptors recognize is not known. One entry per CDR3 protein results from TCRdb running MiXCR on the reads. The sample lists around 900,000 distinct CDR3 sequences, roughly 30% occurring once. This specimen consisted of cultured CD8+ T cells from PBMCs, obtained from culture after CMV antigen stimulation. The receptors originated from a human donor in good health (CMV status not recorded). Some clones in this sample may be carry-over from other donors' samples.

This clonotype showed up many times. The genes are TRBV7-8 and TRBJ2-2, with 8 positions matching TRBD2. CDR1 is SGHVS and CDR2 is FQNEAQ in the germline V gene. The CDR3 covers 15 residues. Trimming cost V 5 bases and J 5 bases; bases outside gene matches: 7. The chain's CDR3 is CASSTTGGRTGELFF. The CDR3 nucleotides are TGTGCCAGCAGCACGACGGGGGGGCGTACCGGGGAGCTGTTTTTT.

A remark on this clonotype: Possible read error: a much larger clone is one base away. This chain uses TRBV6-5 with TRBJ1-5, with TRBD1 matching over 11 bases. CDR1 and CDR2 from the germline V gene are MNHEY and SVGAGI. This CDR3 is built from 14 residues. CDR3 coding DNA: TGTGCCAGCAGACGGACAGGGGGCAATAAGCCCCAGCATTTT. Its translation is CASRRTGGNKPQHF.

This clonotype was recorded a few times. The chain joins TRBV7-9 to TRBJ2-1; D is unclear. Germline V gene data show CDR1 as SEHNR and CDR2 as FQNEAQ (reference sequence). Trimming pared 1 base from V and 5 bases from J, leaving 9 bases between. The CDR3 sequence is 14 residues long. CDR3 sequence (DNA): TGTGCCAGCAGCTTAGTACTCGCCGACAATGAGCAGTTCTTC. This sequence encodes CASSLVLADNEQFF.

The chain couples TRBV7-6 to TRBJ2-7; 7 nucleotides match TRBD1. Germline lookup yields CDR1 SGHVS and CDR2 FNYEAQ. Trimming cost V 4 bases and J 4 bases; bases outside gene matches: 7. This CDR3 has 14 residues. As DNA, the CDR3 is TGTGCCAGCAGCTCCCCCCGGGACAGTTACGAGCAGTACGTC. Translating it yields CASSSPRDSYEQYV.

This sequence joins TRBV7-9 and TRBJ2-7; D gene uncertain. The germline V gene has CDR1 SEHNR and CDR2 FQNEAQ (reference sequence). Trimming shortened V by 4 bases and J by 4 bases, and 14 bases separated the two germline ends. The CDR3 runs to 14 residues. In DNA form, the CDR3 reads TGTGCCAGCAGCTCCGACCGAGTGTGGTACGAGCAGTACGTC. Protein sequence: CASSSDRVWYEQYV.

This clonotype appeared once. The chain carries TRBV7-3 and TRBJ2-6; no clear D gene. In germline, CDR1 is SGHTA, CDR2 FQGTGA. Trimming shortened V by 4 bases and J by 0 bases, and 13 bases separated the two germline ends. The CDR3 is 17 amino acids. CDR3 sequence (DNA): TGTGCCAGCAGCTCCTTGATGCGTTACTCTGGGGCCAACGTCCTGACTTTC. Translating it yields CASSSLMRYSGANVLTF.

This clonotype has only a few counts. The V call is TRBV6-5, the J call TRBJ2-5; perhaps TRBD1 as D (5 bases). Germline-derived CDR1 and CDR2 are MNHEY and SVGAGI. The CDR3 loop spans 13 amino acids. Trimming pared 4 bases from V and 5 bases from J, leaving 11 bases between. The CDR3 nucleotides read TGTGCCAGCAGTTTTATCAGGGATGAGACCCAGTACTTC. Amino acids: CASSFIRDETQYF.

The genes are TRBV7-9 and TRBJ2-7; TRBD1 matches 8 bases. J gave up 7 bases and V 4 bases, and 6 bases lay outside the gene matches. CDR3 length: 13 residues. CDR1 and CDR2 (germline): SEHNR, FQNEAQ (reference sequence). CDR3 residues: CASSSEGQEEQYF. CDR3 DNA sequence: TGTGCCAGCAGCTCCGAGGGACAGGAGGAGCAGTACTTC.

This clonotype came up a few times. V and J are TRBV4-1 and TRBJ1-2; TRBD1 matches 7 bases. Trimming removed 0 bases from V and 5 bases from J; junction bases left unmatched: 9. Germline CDR1 is MGHRA and CDR2 is YSYEKL. CDR3 length equals 16 residues. The CDR3 here is CASSQDQGVVWYGYTF. The CDR3 DNA is TGCGCCAGCAGCCAAGATCAGGGGGTCGTTTGGTATGGCTACACCTTC.

This rearrangement joins TRBV12-3 or TRBV12-4 to TRBJ2-2; TRBD1 matches 10 bases. The CDR3 length is 17 residues. J lost 5 bases, V lost 10 bases, and 16 bases had no gene match. The CDR3 DNA is TGTGCCAACAGGCCTACCCCGGGACAGGGGAGGACCGGGGAGCTGTTTTTT. As protein: CANRPTPGQGRTGELFF.

The V and J genes are TRBV2 and TRBJ2-7, with D maybe TRBD1 (6 bases). The CDR3 length is 17 residues. Per germline, CDR1 SNHLY and CDR2 FYNNEI. V was trimmed by 7 bases and J by 0 bases, leaving 22 bases between them. The DNA of the CDR3 is TGTGCCAGCACCGCCAGAACCCGGGACACCTACTCCTACGAGCAGTACTTC. The encoded protein is CASTARTRDTYSYEQYF.

The V call is TRBV7-9, the J call TRBJ2-2; TRBD2 aligns across 15 bases. The CDR3 length is 20 residues. The ends lost 4 bases at V and 4 bases at J; junction bases unmatched: 13. The V gene's germline CDR1 is SEHNR and CDR2 FQNEAQ (reference sequence). The CDR3 loop reads CASSSPRTSGGAGVTGELFF. The CDR3 nucleotides read TGTGCCAGCAGCTCCCCTCGGACTAGCGGGGGGGCCGGTGTCACCGGGGAGCTGTTTTTT.

This clonotype appeared many times. This chain links TRBV7-9 with TRBJ2-7; 10 nucleotides agree with TRBD2. CDR1 is SEHNR, CDR2 FQNEAQ, per germline (reference sequence). The V segment lost 6 bases and the J segment 5 bases; nucleotides outside the gene matches: 1. CDR3 length equals 12 residues. This CDR3 is CASSLAGDEQYF. CDR3 bases: TGTGCCAGCAGTCTAGCGGGGGACGAGCAGTACTTC. The full variable domain, completed using reference TRBV7-9 and TRBJ2-7, is DTGVSQNPRHKITKRGQNVTFRCDPISEHNRLYWYRQTLGQGPEFLTYFQNEAQLEKSRLLSDRFSAERPKGSFSTLEIQRTEQGDSAMYLCASSLAGDEQYFGPGTRLTVT.

This clonotype was detected a few times. The chain couples TRBV29-1 to TRBJ1-2; D is unclear. The CDR3 runs 11 residues. The germline gives CDR1 SQVTM, CDR2 ANQGSEA. Between the trimmed V and J ends, which lost 5 bases and 8 bases, there was a span of 12 bases. This CDR3 reads CSVHLLEGYTF. The CDR3 DNA is TGCAGCGTTCACCTCTTGGAAGGCTACACCTTC.

CDR3 amino acids: CASETGTGNNEQFF. Here the CDR3 DNA reads TGCGCCAGCGAGACCGGGACAGGGAACAATGAGCAGTTCTTC. The chain has TRBV5-1 and TRBJ2-1; TRBD1 matches 9 bases. J gave up 5 bases and V 7 bases, and 7 bases lay outside the gene matches. The length of the CDR3 is 14 residues. Per the germline V gene, CDR1 is SGHRS and CDR2 is YFSETQ.

The sample holds many counts of this clonotype. The chain joins TRBV11-3 to TRBJ2-3; 8 bases align to TRBD1. Per germline, CDR1 SGHNT and CDR2 YENEEA. The V and J ends lost 5 bases and 6 bases, in that order; junction bases with no gene match: 13. There are 16 residues in the CDR3. CDR3 in amino acids: CASSRRTGSAADTQYF. The CDR3 DNA sequence: TGTGCCAGCAGCCGTCGGACAGGGAGCGCGGCTGATACGCAGTATTTT.

The chain combines TRBV7-9 with TRBJ2-2; D is tentatively TRBD1 or TRBD2 (5 bases each). The V and J ends lost 3 bases and 1 base respectively, with 12 bases between them. The CDR3 has 16 amino acids. CDR1 and CDR2 from the germline V gene are SEHNR and FQNEAQ (reference sequence). In DNA, the CDR3 is TGTGCCAGCAGCTTGGGCAGGGAGCGGAACACCGGGGAGCTGTTTTTT. Translating it yields CASSLGRERNTGELFF.

This clonotype turned up a few times. The V and J genes are TRBV14 and TRBJ1-4; D unclear. The CDR3 length is 15 residues. Germline V gene lookup returns CDR1 SGHDN and CDR2 FVKESK. The V and J ends lost 4 bases and 6 bases respectively, with 15 bases between them. The CDR3 DNA reads TGTGCCAGCAGCCCCCACAGCAGCGAGGATGAAAAACTGTTTTTT. Its translation: CASSPHSSEDEKLFF.

This clonotype was seen ten or more times. The V call is TRBV19, the J call TRBJ2-7, with D uncertain. CDR3 length equals 11 residues. Per the germline V gene, CDR1 is LNHDA and CDR2 is SQIVND (reference sequence). The germline V and J ends were trimmed by 9 bases and 1 base, with 7 bases remaining between them. The CDR3 nucleotides read TGTGCCAGCAGCAATTCCTACGAGCAGTACTTC. Residues: CASSNSYEQYF. Filled out from reference TRBV19 and TRBJ2-7, the complete variable domain reads DGGITQSPKYLFRKEGQNVTLSCEQNLNHDAMYWYRQDPGQGLRLIYYSQIVNDFQKGDIAEGYSVSREKKESFPLTVTSAQKNPTAFYLCASSNSYEQYFGPGTRLTVT.

The chain combines TRBV7-9 with TRBJ1-3; perhaps TRBD1 as D (6 bases). The V gene lost 2 bases and the J gene lost 3 bases, with 8 bases spanning the gap. Germline lookup yields CDR1 SEHNR and CDR2 FQNEAQ (reference sequence). There are 14 residues in the CDR3. CDR3 in amino acids: CASSLLTGGNTIYF. CDR3 nucleotide sequence: TGTGCCAGCAGCTTACTGACAGGTGGAAACACCATATATTTT.

The chain employs TRBV27 and TRBJ1-2, with a tentative D call TRBD1 (5 bases). The germline CDR1 and CDR2 sequences are MNHEY and SMNVEV (reference sequence). This CDR3 comprises 13 residues. Trimming stripped 5 bases from V and 5 bases from J, with 12 bases between. The CDR3 DNA follows: TGTGCCAGCAGTCCACAGGCGCCTTATGGCTACACCTTC. This encodes CASSPQAPYGYTF.

The chain couples TRBV2 to TRBJ2-3, with a tentative D call TRBD2 (5 bases). The V gene's germline CDR1 is SNHLY and CDR2 FYNNEI. CDR3 size: 16 residues. Trimming left V 1 base short and J 0 bases short, with 11 bases between. DNA for the CDR3: TGTGCCAGCAGTGAAGAGGCAGCGGCTAGCACAGATACGCAGTATTTT. Amino acids: CASSEEAAASTDTQYF. Full variable domain (outside the CDR3, taken from reference TRBV2 and TRBJ2-3): EPEVTQTPSHQVTQMGQEVILRCVPISNHLYFYWYRQILGQKVEFLVSFYNNEISEKSEIFDDQFSVERPDGSNFTLKIRSTKLEDSAMYFCASSEEAAASTDTQYFGPGTRLTVL.

There are a few counts of this clonotype. V and J are TRBV6-2 or TRBV6-3 and TRBJ1-1; D is perhaps TRBD1 (6 bases). CDR1 MNHEY and CDR2 SVGEGT come from the germline V gene. The CDR3 spans 16 residues. V lost 2 bases and J lost 1, with 14 bases in between. CDR3 loop: CASSYPLDSWNTEAFF. The CDR3 bases are TGTGCCAGCAGTTACCCCCTGGACAGCTGGAACACTGAAGCTTTCTTT.

The V call is TRBV5-1, the J call TRBJ2-1; D may correspond to TRBD1 or TRBD2 (6 bases each). The CDR3 is 16 residues long. Between the trimmed V and J ends, which lost 0 bases and 2 bases, there was a span of 12 bases. CDR1 is SGHRS, CDR2 YFSETQ, per germline. The CDR3 loop is CASSLAGGDTYNEQFF. CDR3 sequence (DNA): TGCGCCAGCAGCTTGGCGGGCGGGGACACCTACAATGAGCAGTTCTTC.

This clonotype occurred a few times. V gene TRBV6-2 or TRBV6-3 combines with J gene TRBJ2-7; D is perhaps TRBD1 (6 bases). CDR1 and CDR2 (germline): MNHEY, SVGEGT. V was shortened by 6 bases and J by 0 bases, with 18 bases between the two germline ends. The CDR3 runs 16 residues. The CDR3 region has the DNA TGTGCCAGCAGCGGACCAGGACAGCCGAGCTCCTACGAGCAGTACGTC. It is translated as CASSGPGQPSSYEQYV.

V gene TRBV12-3 or TRBV12-4 combines with J gene TRBJ2-2; no clear D gene. CDR3 length equals 13 residues. Trimming cost V 3 bases and J 6 bases, with 8 bases left between them. CDR3: CASSFKLAGELFF. CDR3 bases: TGTGCCAGCAGTTTTAAATTGGCCGGGGAGCTGTTTTTT.

This clonotype has a handful of counts. V is TRBV6-1 and J is TRBJ1-2, with 10 nucleotides matching TRBD1. Germline V gives CDR1 MNHNS, CDR2 SASEGT. V was clipped by 5 bases and J by 4 bases; unmatched bases: 7. CDR3 length equals 15 residues. CDR3 bases: TGTGCCAGCAGTAAAGGCCGGGACAGGGGCTATGGCTACACCTTC. Translated, it gives CASSKGRDRGYGYTF.

This clonotype was seen more than once but under ten times. The chain links TRBV19 to TRBJ2-3, with 7 bases aligning to TRBD2. The CDR3 sequence is 18 residues long. V shed 1 base, J shed 4 bases, and the junction held 14 bases outside the gene matches. Germline-derived CDR1 and CDR2 are LNHDA and SQIVND (reference sequence). The CDR3 loop is CASSIVRSVGAGADTQYF. CDR3 sequence (DNA): TGTGCCAGTAGTATAGTACGTTCCGTTGGCGCGGGGGCAGATACGCAGTATTTT.